The rows below give T cell receptor beta chains drawn from one sample of a study of T cell responses to AZD1222 COVID-19 vaccine. Libraries were prepared by immunoSEQ multiplex PCR; TCRdb keeps only in-frame clonotypes and omits some of them. The sample carries about 190,000 clones, approximately 90% recorded once. Sequenced here: peripheral blood, sampled on day 0 of AZD1222 vaccination. The receptors come from an adult in good health. The CDR3 runs from the conserved cysteine through the conserved F or W. The D gene is left open where the match is weak. Expanded clones are given a class, and other clones once, few, many or no size at all.

>TRBJ1-2|-|TRBD1|TRBV6-5
CASRRYRGPNYGYTF
TGTGCCAGCAGAAGATACAGGGGGCCTAACTATGGCTACACCTTC
>TRBJ1-5|few|-|TRBV29-1
CSVAISGANQPQHF
TGCAGCGTGGCGATCTCAGGGGCAAATCAGCCCCAGCATTTT
>TRBJ2-7|-|TRBD2|TRBV5-4
CASRMGLAPREQYF
TGTGCCAGCAGAATGGGACTAGCGCCTAGAGAGCAGTACTTC
>TRBJ2-1|-|TRBD2|TRBV6-1
CASSDTSGNYNEQFF
TGTGCCAGCAGTGACACTAGCGGCAACTACAATGAGCAGTTCTTC
>TRBJ2-5|-|TRBD2|TRBV3-1/TRBV3-2
CASSPSGGTRRETQYF
TGTGCCAGCAGCCCGTCGGGAGGGACTCGCAGAGAGACCCAGTACTTC
>TRBJ2-1|-|TRBD1|TRBV9
CASSLGQGKPLFHNEQFF
TGTGCCAGCAGCCTCGGACAGGGAAAACCTCTATTCCACAATGAGCAGTTCTTC
>TRBJ2-2|-|TRBD2|TRBV4-2
CASSQGPHSTSGGPGSGELFF
TGTGCCAGCAGCCAAGGTCCGCATTCGACTAGCGGGGGGCCTGGGTCCGGGGAGCTGTTTTTT
>TRBJ1-1|-|-|TRBV14
CASSPSLNTEAFF
TGTGCCAGCAGCCCGTCACTGAACACTGAAGCTTTCTTT
>TRBJ2-5|once|TRBD2|TRBV11-2
CASSFSLAGGLRVEETQYF
TGTGCCAGCAGCTTTAGCCTAGCGGGGGGGCTTCGTGTGGAAGAGACCCAGTACTTC
>TRBJ2-1|-|-|TRBV5-4
CASRSPGTTNSYNEQFF
TGTGCCAGCAGATCGCCCGGGACAACAAACTCCTACAATGAGCAGTTCTTC
>TRBJ1-1|-|TRBD1|TRBV19
CASSLTGADTEAFF
TGTGCCAGTAGTTTGACAGGGGCCGACACTGAAGCTTTCTTT
>TRBJ2-3|-|TRBD2|TRBV7-2
CASSLAAASGGAYTQYF
TGTGCCAGCAGCTTAGCGGCGGCTAGCGGGGGGGCATATACGCAGTATTTT
>TRBJ1-2|-|-|TRBV2
CASSELDRDYGYTF
TGTGCCAGCAGTGAATTAGATAGGGACTATGGCTACACCTTC
>TRBJ2-5|-|-|TRBV7-2
CASSLGAAGSQETQYF
TGTGCCAGCAGCTTAGGCGCCGCGGGGAGCCAAGAGACCCAGTACTTC
>TRBJ1-3|-|-|TRBV7-9
CASSSDSPRVSAGNTIYF
TGTGCCAGCAGCTCAGACTCCCCCAGGGTTTCTGCTGGAAACACCATATATTTT
>TRBJ2-3|-|-|TRBV2
CASSEDGGTSTDTQYF
TGTGCCAGCAGTGAGGACGGCGGCACTAGCACAGATACGCAGTATTTT
>TRBJ2-7|few|-|TRBV7-2
CASSFAVSYEQYF
TGTGCCAGCAGCTTTGCGGTTTCCTACGAGCAGTACTTC
>TRBJ1-4|-|-|TRBV11-2
CASSLRQGWANEKLFF
TGTGCCAGCAGCTTACGCCAGGGATGGGCAAATGAAAAACTGTTTTTT
>TRBJ1-3|-|-|TRBV5-4
CASSPTQGLGNTIYF
TGTGCCAGCAGCCCCACCCAGGGCTTGGGAAACACCATATATTTT
>TRBJ1-1|-|-|TRBV11-2
CASSARTEYEGTEAFF
TGTGCCAGCAGCGCCCGGACGGAATATGAGGGCACTGAAGCTTTCTTT
>TRBJ2-7|-|-|TRBV19
CASSIRSGSYEQYF
TGTGCCAGTAGTATTAGGTCAGGCTCCTACGAGCAGTACTTC
>TRBJ2-6|-|-|TRBV5-4
CASSDPGRVSGANVLTF
TGTGCCAGCAGCGACCCAGGGCGGGTCTCTGGGGCCAACGTCCTGACTTTC
>TRBJ1-2|-|-|TRBV29-1
CSGRGDDGYTF
TGCAGCGGGCGGGGCGATGATGGCTACACCTTC
>TRBJ1-5|-|-|TRBV7-9
CASSFRNQPQHF
TGTGCCAGCAGCTTCCGTAATCAGCCCCAGCATTTT
>TRBJ2-3|-|TRBD2|TRBV29-1
CSVGSFGASGLLVTQYF
TGCAGCGTTGGGTCTTTTGGCGCTAGCGGGCTACTCGTCACGCAGTATTTT
>TRBJ1-1|-|TRBD1|TRBV9
CASSVVGGSNTEAFF
TGTGCCAGCAGCGTAGTAGGGGGCTCCAACACTGAAGCTTTCTTT
>TRBJ2-1|few|-|TRBV5-1
CASSLAVVNEQFF
TGCGCCAGCAGCTTGGCCGTGGTGAATGAGCAGTTCTTC
>TRBJ1-2|few|TRBD1|TRBV18
CASSPGQGFYGYTF
TGTGCCAGCTCACCGGGACAGGGATTCTATGGCTACACCTTC
>TRBJ2-7|-|TRBD1|TRBV18
CASSPGQGFGTYEQYF
TGTGCCAGCTCACCAGGACAGGGGTTCGGGACCTACGAGCAGTACTTC
>TRBJ1-4|-|-|TRBV11-2
CASSLRGVGGKLFF
TGTGCCAGCAGCTTACGAGGGGTTGGTGGAAAACTGTTTTTT
>TRBJ2-3|-|TRBD2|TRBV24-1
CATSARGGSTDTQYF
TGTGCCACCAGCGCACGGGGGGGGAGCACAGATACGCAGTATTTT
>TRBJ1-2|-|-|TRBV7-9
CASSLDGDDYGYTF
TGTGCCAGCAGCTTAGACGGGGACGACTATGGCTACACCTTC
>TRBJ2-3|-|TRBD2|TRBV5-1
CASSLARAGATDTQYF
TGCGCCAGCAGCTTGGCCCGAGCGGGAGCCACAGATACGCAGTATTTT
>TRBJ2-7|-|-|TRBV19
CASSMGKGLYEQYF
TGTGCCAGTAGTATGGGTAAGGGACTCTACGAGCAGTACTTC
>TRBJ2-2|few|-|TRBV10-3
CAISGGPNFATGELFF
TGTGCCATCAGCGGGGGCCCCAATTTTGCGACCGGGGAGCTGTTTTTT
>TRBJ1-5|-|-|TRBV6-1
CASSELVTPQHF
TGTGCCAGCAGTGAACTGGTAACGCCCCAGCATTTT
>TRBJ1-6|-|-|TRBV11-2
CASSRGGQGDKSPLHF
TGTGCCAGCAGCCGGGGGGGGCAGGGAGATAAGTCACCCCTCCACTTT
>TRBJ2-7|-|TRBD1|TRBV14
CASSPGQGAYEQYF
TGTGCCAGCAGCCCCGGACAGGGAGCCTACGAGCAGTACTTC
>TRBJ2-3|-|-|TRBV10-1
CASSGSRSGVTDTQYF
TGCGCCAGCAGTGGGTCTAGGTCGGGAGTGACAGATACGCAGTATTTT
>TRBJ2-2|-|TRBD1|TRBV10-1
CASSSGQQTGELFF
TGCGCCAGCAGTTCGGGACAGCAGACCGGGGAGCTGTTTTTT
>TRBJ1-1|-|-|TRBV10-3
CAIRRGGNTEAFF
TGTGCCATCAGGCGGGGGGGGAACACTGAAGCTTTCTTT
>TRBJ2-2|-|TRBD2|TRBV9
CASSAHGLAGGGELFF
TGTGCCAGCAGCGCCCACGGACTAGCGGGAGGGGGGGAGCTGTTTTTT
>TRBJ2-7|-|TRBD2|TRBV5-1
CASSFRQGGTSGRGEQYF
TGCGCCAGCAGCTTCCGGCAAGGAGGGACTAGCGGGAGAGGCGAGCAGTACTTC
>TRBJ2-7|once|-|TRBV3-1/TRBV3-2
CASSQSPGREQYF
TGTGCCAGCAGCCAATCGCCTGGCCGCGAGCAGTACTTC
>TRBJ1-3|-|-|TRBV28
CASSSGALSGNTIYF
TGTGCCAGCAGTTCAGGGGCCCTCTCTGGAAACACCATATATTTT
>TRBJ2-2|-|-|TRBV4-3
CASSQDRLTGLFF
TGCGCCAGCAGCCAAGACCGTCTCACCGGGCTGTTTTTT